This TCR beta chain was sequenced for a study of blood T cell repertoires in COVID-19. Using immunoSEQ multiplex PCR, the repertoire was profiled, and TCRdb retains in-frame clones only, with some absent. The table has around 470,000 clones, roughly 88% seen once. V was shortened by 6 bases and J by 2 bases, with 11 bases between the two germline ends. The CDR3 covers 14 residues. The V gene's germline CDR1 is SNHLY and CDR2 FYNNEI. V usage is TRBV2 and J usage is TRBJ1-3, with a tentative D call TRBD1 (5 bases). Sequences were obtained from PBMCs or T cells enriched from blood (not recorded which). This clonotype was obtained from a man younger than 35 who had recovered from COVID-19. The CDR3 coding sequence is TGTGCCAGCAGCCTAACAGGCCCTGGAAACACCATATATTTT. Its protein is CASSLTGPGNTIYF.